This TCR beta chain was recorded in a study of identical twins. Germline CDR1 DFQATT, CDR2 SNEGSKA (reference sequence). The CDR3 has 17 amino acids. After removal of 2 bases from V and 5 bases from J, the junction contained 12 bases not matched to a gene. TCRdb fed the 5' RACE reads into MiXCR, producing one record per CDR3 protein. The data hold roughly 350,000 distinct CDR3 sequences, with approximately 10% observed a single time. At least ten counts were recorded for this clonotype. The rearrangement links TRBV20-1 to TRBJ1-5; 10 bases align to TRBD1. The sequence was collected from a woman between 45 and 60 years old in good health. Material for sequencing was naive T cells sorted from blood. In DNA, the CDR3 is TGCAGTGCTAGAAAGGCCCTCGGGACAGGGGACTATCAGCCCCAGCATTTT. Amino acid sequence: CSARKALGTGDYQPQHF.